The clone carrying this T cell receptor (beta chain) has more than one count but fewer than ten. V lost 5 bases to trimming and J lost 1 base, with 15 bases between them. The V gene's germline CDR1 is LGHNA and CDR2 YNFKEQ. The CDR3 loop spans 16 amino acids. This sample stems from a study of T cell responses to AZD1222 COVID-19 vaccine. The protocol was immunoSEQ multiplex PCR, while the TCRdb copy is restricted to in-frame clones and leaves out a portion. The table has 110,000 or so clones, around 90% seen once; the top ten hold about 4%. The source material was peripheral blood, sampled 28 days after the second AZD1222 dose. The source is an adult who received the AZD1222 COVID-19 vaccine. V and J are TRBV4-2 and TRBJ2-1, with D perhaps TRBD2 (6 bases). The CDR3 protein is CASSFRAGESYNEQFF. The CDR3 DNA reads as TGTGCCAGCAGCTTTCGAGCGGGTGAATCCTACAATGAGCAGTTCTTC.